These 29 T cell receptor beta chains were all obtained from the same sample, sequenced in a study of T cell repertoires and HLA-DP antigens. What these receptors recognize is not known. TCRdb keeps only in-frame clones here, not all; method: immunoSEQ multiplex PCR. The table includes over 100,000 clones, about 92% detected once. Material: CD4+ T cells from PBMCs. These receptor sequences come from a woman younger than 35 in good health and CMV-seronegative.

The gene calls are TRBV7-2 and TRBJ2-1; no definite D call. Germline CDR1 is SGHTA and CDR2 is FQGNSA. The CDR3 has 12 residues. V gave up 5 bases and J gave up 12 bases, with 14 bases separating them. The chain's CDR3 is CASSPAGTWQFF. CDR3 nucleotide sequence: TGTGCCAGCAGCCCCGCCGGTACCTGGCAGTTCTTC.

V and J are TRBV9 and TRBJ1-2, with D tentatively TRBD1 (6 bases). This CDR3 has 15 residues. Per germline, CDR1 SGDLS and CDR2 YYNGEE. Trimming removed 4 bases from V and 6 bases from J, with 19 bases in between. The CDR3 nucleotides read TGTGCCAGCAGCCCCATACAGGGAGTGGGGGATGGCTACACCTTC. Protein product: CASSPIQGVGDGYTF.

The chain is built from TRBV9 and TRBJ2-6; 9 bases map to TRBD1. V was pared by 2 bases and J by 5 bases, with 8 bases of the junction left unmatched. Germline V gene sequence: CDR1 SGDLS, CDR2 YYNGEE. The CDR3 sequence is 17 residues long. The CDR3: CASSVGTGKGWANVLTF. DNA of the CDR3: TGTGCCAGCAGCGTGGGGACAGGGAAGGGATGGGCCAACGTCCTGACTTTC.

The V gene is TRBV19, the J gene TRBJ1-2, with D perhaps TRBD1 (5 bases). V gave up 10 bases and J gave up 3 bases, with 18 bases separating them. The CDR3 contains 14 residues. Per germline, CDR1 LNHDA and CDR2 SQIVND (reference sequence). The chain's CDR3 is CATQTVASHYGYTF. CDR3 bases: TGTGCCACCCAGACAGTAGCTTCTCACTATGGCTACACCTTC.

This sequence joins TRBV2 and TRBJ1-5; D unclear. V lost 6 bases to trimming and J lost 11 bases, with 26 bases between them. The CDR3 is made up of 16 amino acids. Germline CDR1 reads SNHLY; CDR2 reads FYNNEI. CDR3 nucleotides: TGTGCCAGCAGCACCCAAAGCTTGCAGGTGGGATCGGCCCAGCATTTT. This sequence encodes CASSTQSLQVGSAQHF.

The CDR3 DNA reads TGTGCCAGCAGGAGAAGCTCCACAGGGAACTATGGCTACACCTTC. Translating gives CASRRSSTGNYGYTF. This rearrangement joins TRBV2 to TRBJ1-2; possible D gene TRBD1, 6 bases. This CDR3 is built from 15 residues. Germline CDR1 and CDR2: SNHLY and FYNNEI. V was shortened by 6 bases and J by 2 bases, with 16 bases between the two germline ends. Full variable domain (remainder filled in from reference TRBV2 and TRBJ1-2): EPEVTQTPSHQVTQMGQEVILRCVPISNHLYFYWYRQILGQKVEFLVSFYNNEISEKSEIFDDQFSVERPDGSNFTLKIRSTKLEDSAMYFCASRRSSTGNYGYTFGSGTRLTVV.

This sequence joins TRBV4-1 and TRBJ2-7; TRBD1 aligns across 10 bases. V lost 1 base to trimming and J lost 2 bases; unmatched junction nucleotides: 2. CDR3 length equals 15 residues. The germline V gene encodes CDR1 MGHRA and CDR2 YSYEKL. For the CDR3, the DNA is TGCGCCAGCAGCCAAGCGGACAGGGGGGCCTACGAGCAGTACTTC. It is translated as CASSQADRGAYEQYF.

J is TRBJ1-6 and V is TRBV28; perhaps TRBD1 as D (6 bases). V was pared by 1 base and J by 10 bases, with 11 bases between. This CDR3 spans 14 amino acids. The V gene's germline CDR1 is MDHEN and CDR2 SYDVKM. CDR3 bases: TGTGCCAGCAGTTTATACAGGGATGAGTCACCCCTCCACTTT. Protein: CASSLYRDESPLHF.

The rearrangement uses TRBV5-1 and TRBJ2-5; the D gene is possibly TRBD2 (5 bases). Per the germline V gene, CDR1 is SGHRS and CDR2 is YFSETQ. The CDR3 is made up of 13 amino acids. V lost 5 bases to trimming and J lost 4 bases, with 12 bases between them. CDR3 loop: CASSPLGGETQYF. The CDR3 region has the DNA TGCGCCAGCAGTCCTCTCGGAGGAGAGACCCAGTACTTC.

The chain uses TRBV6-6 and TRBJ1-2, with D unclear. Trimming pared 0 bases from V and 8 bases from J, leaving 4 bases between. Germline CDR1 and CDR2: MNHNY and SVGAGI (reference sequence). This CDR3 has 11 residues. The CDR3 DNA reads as TGTGCCAGCAGTTACTCGGAGGGCTACACCTTC. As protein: CASSYSEGYTF.

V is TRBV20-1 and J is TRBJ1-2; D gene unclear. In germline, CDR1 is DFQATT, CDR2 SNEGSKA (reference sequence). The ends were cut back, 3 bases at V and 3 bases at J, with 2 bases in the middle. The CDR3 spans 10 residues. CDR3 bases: TGCAGTGCTAGCCACTATGGCTACACCTTC. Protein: CSASHYGYTF.

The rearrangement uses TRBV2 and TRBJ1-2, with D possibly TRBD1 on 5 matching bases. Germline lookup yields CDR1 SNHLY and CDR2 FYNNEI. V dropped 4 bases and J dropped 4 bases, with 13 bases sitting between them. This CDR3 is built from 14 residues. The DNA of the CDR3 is TGTGCCAGCAGTGGGCAGGGACGGACCTATGGCTACACCTTC. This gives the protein CASSGQGRTYGYTF.

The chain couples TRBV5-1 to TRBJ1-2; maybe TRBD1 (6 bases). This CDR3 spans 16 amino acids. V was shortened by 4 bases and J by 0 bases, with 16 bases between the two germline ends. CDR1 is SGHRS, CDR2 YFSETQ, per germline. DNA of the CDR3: TGCGCCAGCAGCGGGACGAAACAGGGACCTAACTATGGCTACACCTTC. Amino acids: CASSGTKQGPNYGYTF.

The CDR3 DNA reads as TGTGCCAGCAGCCAGGTGGGCGCGGGGGCAGATACGCAGTATTTT. Its translation is CASSQVGAGADTQYF. The chain employs TRBV7-9 and TRBJ2-3, with 7 bases matching TRBD2. This CDR3 contains 15 residues. Germline CDR1 reads SEHNR; CDR2 reads FQNEAQ (reference sequence). Germline trimming cut 5 bases from V and 4 bases from J; bases unmatched to any gene: 9.

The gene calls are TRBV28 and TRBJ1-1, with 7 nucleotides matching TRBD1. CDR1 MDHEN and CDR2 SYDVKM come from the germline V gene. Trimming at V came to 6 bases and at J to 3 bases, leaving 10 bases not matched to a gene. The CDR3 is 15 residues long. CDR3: CASRFRRGLHTEAFF. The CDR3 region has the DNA TGTGCCAGCAGGTTTCGGAGGGGGCTCCACACTGAAGCTTTCTTT.

The CDR3 is CASSLSALGTGELFF. CDR3 nucleotides: TGTGCCAGCAGCTTATCAGCCTTAGGGACCGGGGAGCTGTTTTTT. The chain links TRBV7-9 to TRBJ2-2, with D hard to call. V shed 2 bases and J shed 5 bases, with 12 bases lying between them. The germline CDR1 and CDR2 sequences are SEHNR and FQNEAQ (reference sequence). The CDR3 totals 15 residues.

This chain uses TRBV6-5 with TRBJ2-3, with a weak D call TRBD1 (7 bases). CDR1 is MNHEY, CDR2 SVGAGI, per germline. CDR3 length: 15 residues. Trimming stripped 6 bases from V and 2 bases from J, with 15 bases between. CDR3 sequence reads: CASRRGTVYTDTQYF. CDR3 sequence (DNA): TGTGCCAGCAGACGCGGGACAGTTTACACAGATACGCAGTATTTT.

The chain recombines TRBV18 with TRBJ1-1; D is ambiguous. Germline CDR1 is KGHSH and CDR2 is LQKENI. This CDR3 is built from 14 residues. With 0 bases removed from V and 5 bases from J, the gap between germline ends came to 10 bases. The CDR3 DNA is TGTGCCAGCTCACCACCTTCGGGGTGGACTGAAGCTTTCTTT. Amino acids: CASSPPSGWTEAFF.

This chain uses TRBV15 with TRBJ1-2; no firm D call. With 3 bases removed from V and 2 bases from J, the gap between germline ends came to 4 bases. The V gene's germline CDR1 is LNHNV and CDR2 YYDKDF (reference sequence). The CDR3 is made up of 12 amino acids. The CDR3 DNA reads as TGTGCCACCAGCAGCTACAACTATGGCTACACCTTC. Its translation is CATSSYNYGYTF.

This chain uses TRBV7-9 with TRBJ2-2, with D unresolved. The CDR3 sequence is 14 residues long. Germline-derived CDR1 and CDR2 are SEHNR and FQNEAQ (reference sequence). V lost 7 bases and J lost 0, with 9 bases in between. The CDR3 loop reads CASTLGTNTGELFF. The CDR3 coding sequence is TGTGCCAGCACCTTGGGTACGAACACCGGGGAGCTGTTTTTT.

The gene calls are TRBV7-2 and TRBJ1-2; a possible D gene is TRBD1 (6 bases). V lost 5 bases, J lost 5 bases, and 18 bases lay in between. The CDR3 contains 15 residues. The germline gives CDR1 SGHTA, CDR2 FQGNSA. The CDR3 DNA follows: TGTGCCAGCAGCGAGGTGGGGGGCGCCAAGTATGGCTACACCTTC. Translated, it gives CASSEVGGAKYGYTF.

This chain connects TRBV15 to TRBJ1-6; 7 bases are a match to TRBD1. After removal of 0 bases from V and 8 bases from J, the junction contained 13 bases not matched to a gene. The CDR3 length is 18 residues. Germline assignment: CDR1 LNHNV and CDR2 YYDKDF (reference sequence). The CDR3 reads CATSRDKRDRLRDSPLHF. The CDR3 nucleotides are TGTGCCACCAGCAGAGACAAAAGGGACAGATTACGGGATTCACCCCTCCACTTT.

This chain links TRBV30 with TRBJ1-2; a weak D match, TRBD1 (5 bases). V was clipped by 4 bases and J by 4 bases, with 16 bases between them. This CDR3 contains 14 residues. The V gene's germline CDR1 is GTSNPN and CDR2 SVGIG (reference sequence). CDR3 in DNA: TGTGCCTGGAAACCCTCCCCTGGGGGCTATGGCTACACCTTC. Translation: CAWKPSPGGYGYTF.

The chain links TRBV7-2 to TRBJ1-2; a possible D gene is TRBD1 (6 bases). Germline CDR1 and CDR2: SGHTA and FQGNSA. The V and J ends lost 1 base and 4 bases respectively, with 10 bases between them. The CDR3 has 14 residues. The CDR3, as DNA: TGTGCCAGCAGCTTAGACTGGGGGGCCTATGGCTACACCTTC. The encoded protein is CASSLDWGAYGYTF.

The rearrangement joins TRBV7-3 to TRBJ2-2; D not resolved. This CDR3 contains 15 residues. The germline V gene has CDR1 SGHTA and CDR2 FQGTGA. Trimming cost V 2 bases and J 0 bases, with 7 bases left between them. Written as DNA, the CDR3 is TGTGCCAGCAGCTTAGGCGGAACGAACACCGGGGAGCTGTTTTTT. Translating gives CASSLGGTNTGELFF.

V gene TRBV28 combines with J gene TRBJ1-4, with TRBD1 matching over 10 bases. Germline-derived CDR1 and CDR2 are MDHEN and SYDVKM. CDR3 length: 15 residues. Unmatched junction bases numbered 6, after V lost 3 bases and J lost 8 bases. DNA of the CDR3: TGTGCCAGCAGTTTCTTCGGGACAGGGGCGGAAAAACTGTTTTTT. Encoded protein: CASSFFGTGAEKLFF.

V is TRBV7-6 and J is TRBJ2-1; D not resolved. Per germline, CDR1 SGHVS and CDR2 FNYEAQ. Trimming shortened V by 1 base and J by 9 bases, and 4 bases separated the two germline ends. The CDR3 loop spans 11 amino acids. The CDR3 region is CASSLGTEQFF. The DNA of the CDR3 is TGTGCCAGCAGCTTAGGGACTGAGCAGTTCTTC.

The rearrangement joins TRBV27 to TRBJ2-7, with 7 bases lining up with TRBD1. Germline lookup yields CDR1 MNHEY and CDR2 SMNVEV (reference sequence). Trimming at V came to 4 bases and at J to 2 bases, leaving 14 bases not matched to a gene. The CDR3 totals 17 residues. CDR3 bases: TGTGCCAGCAGTTCGCCCTTGACAGGGACCCTCCCCTACGAGCAGTACTTC. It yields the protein CASSSPLTGTLPYEQYF.

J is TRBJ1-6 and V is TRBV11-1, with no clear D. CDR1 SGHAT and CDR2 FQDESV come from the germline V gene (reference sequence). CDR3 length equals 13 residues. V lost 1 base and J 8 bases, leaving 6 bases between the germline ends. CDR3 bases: TGTGCCAGCAGCTTAGTTGGCGATTCACCCCTCCACTTT. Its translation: CASSLVGDSPLHF.